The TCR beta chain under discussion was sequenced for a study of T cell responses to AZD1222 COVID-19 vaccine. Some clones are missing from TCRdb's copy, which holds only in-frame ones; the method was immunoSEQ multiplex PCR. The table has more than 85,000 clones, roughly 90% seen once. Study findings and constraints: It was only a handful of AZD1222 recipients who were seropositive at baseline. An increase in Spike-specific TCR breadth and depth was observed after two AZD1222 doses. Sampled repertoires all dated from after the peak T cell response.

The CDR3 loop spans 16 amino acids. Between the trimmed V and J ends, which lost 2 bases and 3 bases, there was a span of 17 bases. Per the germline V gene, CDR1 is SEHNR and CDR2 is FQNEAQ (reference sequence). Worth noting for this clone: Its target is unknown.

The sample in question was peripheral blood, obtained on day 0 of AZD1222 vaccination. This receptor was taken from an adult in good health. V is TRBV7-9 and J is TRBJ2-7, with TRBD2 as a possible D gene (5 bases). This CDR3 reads CASSLLDFGPYYEQYF. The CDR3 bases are TGTGCCAGCAGCTTATTGGACTTTGGCCCCTACTACGAGCAGTACTTC. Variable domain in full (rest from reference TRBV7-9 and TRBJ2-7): DTGVSQNPRHKITKRGQNVTFRCDPISEHNRLYWYRQTLGQGPEFLTYFQNEAQLEKSRLLSDRFSAERPKGSFSTLEIQRTEQGDSAMYLCASSLLDFGPYYEQYFGPGTRLTVT.